Listed below are T cell receptor beta chains from one sample, sequenced in a study of high-grade serous ovarian cancer treatment subgroups. This table comes from immunoSEQ multiplex PCR, and its TCRdb copy is limited to in-frame clones, with some not included. The sample carries around 16,000 clones, approximately 73% recorded once. Source material: tumor tissue. These receptors were collected from a human donor with high-grade serous ovarian cancer. Both conserved end residues are part of each CDR3. D genes are given only for firm matches. Rows give clone size only sometimes, using once, few, many, or a class for an expanded clone.

>TRBJ1-5|TRBV6-5|NA|13|NA
CAAPQGSNQPQHF
TGTGCCGCCCCCCAAGGGAGCAATCAGCCCCAGCATTTT
>TRBJ1-1|TRBV7-7|NA|13|TRBD1
CASSPTGDTEAFF
TGTGCCAGCAGCCCCACAGGGGATACTGAAGCTTTCTTT
>TRBJ1-2|TRBV4-1|NA|14|NA
CASSPTGRDYGYTF
TGCGCCAGCAGCCCCACCGGGCGGGACTATGGCTACACCTTC
>TRBJ1-2|TRBV30|NA|11|NA
CAWRISYGYTF
TGTGCCTGGAGAATTAGCTATGGCTACACCTTC
>TRBJ2-7|TRBV6-5|NA|15|TRBD1
CASRKGQGSSYEQYF
TGTGCCAGCAGAAAGGGACAGGGGAGCTCCTACGAGCAGTACTTC
>TRBJ1-1|TRBV29-1|NA|14|NA
CSVQSQGVNTEAFF
TGCAGCGTTCAGTCCCAGGGAGTCAACACTGAAGCTTTCTTT
>TRBJ1-4|TRBV7-2|NA|17|TRBD1
CASSPTLGGAVSEKLFF
TGTGCCAGCAGCCCGACCCTAGGGGGCGCAGTATCCGAAAAACTGTTTTTT
>TRBJ2-3|TRBV5-4|NA|15|NA
CASSFPGTNTDTQYF
TGTGCCAGCAGCTTTCCTGGGACCAACACAGATACGCAGTATTTT
>TRBJ1-6|TRBV30|NA|15|TRBD1
CAWNRGESYNSPLHF
TGTGCCTGGAACAGGGGCGAATCCTATAATTCACCCCTCCACTTT
>TRBJ1-1|TRBV11-3|NA|17|TRBD1
CASSTIGTGGVLTEAFF
TGTGCCAGCAGCACGATAGGGACAGGGGGGGTTTTGACTGAAGCTTTCTTT
>TRBJ1-2|TRBV19|NA|15|NA
CASSLYGQYNYGYTF
TGTGCCAGTAGTCTATACGGACAGTATAACTATGGCTACACCTTC
>TRBJ2-3|TRBV9|NA|13|NA
CASSVVQADTQYF
TGTGCCAGCAGCGTAGTCCAGGCAGATACGCAGTATTTT
>TRBJ2-1|TRBV27|NA|14|NA
CASSSPDKYNEQFF
TGTGCCAGCAGTTCCCCGGACAAGTACAATGAGCAGTTCTTC
>TRBJ2-7|TRBV5-4|NA|15|TRBD2
CASSLSMGGGYEQYF
TGCGCCAGCAGCCTCTCGATGGGCGGGGGCTACGAGCAGTACTTC
>TRBJ2-1|TRBV11-2|NA|15|TRBD2
CASSPHGGGYNEQFF
TGTGCCAGCAGCCCGCACGGGGGGGGGTACAATGAGCAGTTCTTC
>TRBJ2-7|TRBV27|NA|14|NA
CASSVGGPKDEQYF
TGTGCCAGCAGTGTGGGCGGCCCCAAAGACGAGCAGTACTTC
>TRBJ1-2|TRBV9|once|15|NA
CASSASGSPVYGYTF
TGTGCCAGCAGCGCCTCAGGGTCCCCGGTCTATGGCTACACCTTC
>TRBJ2-7|TRBV6-6|NA|14|TRBD1
CASSRGDRAYEQYF
TGTGCCAGCAGCCGAGGGGACAGGGCGTACGAGCAGTACTTC
>TRBJ2-3|TRBV27|few|17|TRBD2
CASSSPLAGGSTDTQYF
TGTGCCAGCAGTTCACCACTAGCGGGGGGGAGCACAGATACGCAGTATTTT
>TRBJ2-3|TRBV6-6|medium-sized|14|TRBD2
CASSSGLAGDTQYF
TGTGCCAGCAGTTCAGGACTAGCGGGGGATACGCAGTATTTT
>TRBJ1-4|TRBV18|NA|13|TRBD1
CASSHGTDEKLFF
TGTGCCAGCTCTCACGGGACAGATGAAAAACTGTTTTTT
>TRBJ2-3|TRBV6-5|NA|15|TRBD2
CASRPAGGSTDTQYF
TGTGCCAGCAGACCAGCGGGGGGAAGCACAGATACGCAGTATTTT
>TRBJ2-3|TRBV7-9|NA|16|TRBD2
CASSQDWSGGADTQYF
TGTGCCAGCAGCCAAGACTGGAGCGGGGGGGCAGATACGCAGTATTTT
>TRBJ2-5|TRBV2|NA|10|NA
CASSEETQYF
TGTGCCAGCAGTGAAGAGACCCAGTACTTC
>TRBJ2-7|TRBV5-5|NA|14|TRBD1
CASSLGQGSYEQYF
TGTGCCAGCAGCTTGGGACAGGGATCTTACGAGCAGTACTTC
>TRBJ1-3|TRBV7-8|NA|14|NA
CASSLTGSGNTIYF
TGTGCCAGCAGCCTAACGGGCTCTGGAAACACCATATATTTT